These T cell receptor beta chains were read from a single sample in a study of CD8+ T cells in alopecia areata. The assay was immunoSEQ multiplex PCR, and TCRdb's table has in-frame clones only and misses some. Counted here are some 88,000 clones, roughly 47% occurring once; the ten biggest clones make up around 18%. The sample in question was CD8+ T cells sorted from blood, obtained at week 24, from a patient treated with tofacitinib. The source of these receptors is a human donor with alopecia areata. Each CDR3 is given with its conserved first and last residue. The D gene is left open where the match is weak. Some rows have no size entry. The others give once, few or many, or a class for an expanded clone.

d_call,j_call,cdr3_length,clone_size,v_call,cdr3_nt,cdr3_aa
-,TRBJ2-7,12,-,TRBV29-1,TGCAGCGTTGAAGAAAGGGACTACGAGCAGTACTTC,CSVEERDYEQYF
-,TRBJ2-2,11,-,TRBV29-1,TGCAGCGTTGCCATGGGCGGGGAGCTGTTTTTT,CSVAMGGELFF
TRBD2,TRBJ2-7,15,once,TRBV6-1,TGTGCCAGCAAGGGACTAGCGGGAGGAGGAAACGAGCAGTACTTC,CASKGLAGGGNEQYF
-,TRBJ1-1,11,-,TRBV29-1,TGCAGCGTTGTCCCGGGCACTGAAGCTTTCTTT,CSVVPGTEAFF
TRBD2,TRBJ2-7,13,-,TRBV29-1,TGCAGCGTAAGGGACTACCCTTCGAACGAGCAGTACTTC,CSVRDYPSNEQYF
TRBD1,TRBJ2-5,13,-,TRBV7-9,TGTGCCGCACGACAGGGGGCCGAAGAGACCCAGTACTTC,CAARQGAEETQYF
-,TRBJ2-3,12,-,TRBV25-1,TGTGCCAGCAGTGACTACTCATATACGCAGTATTTT,CASSDYSYTQYF
-,TRBJ1-1,16,few,TRBV4-1,TGCGCCAGCAGCCACGCATCGGGGGCGGAGAACACTGAAGCTTTCTTT,CASSHASGAENTEAFF
-,TRBJ2-1,11,-,TRBV30,TGTGCCTGGAGATGGGTGGATGAGCAGTTCTTC,CAWRWVDEQFF
TRBD1,TRBJ2-1,15,few,TRBV5-6,TGTGCCAGCAGCCCGACCCTGACAGGGGTCAATGAGCAGTTCTTC,CASSPTLTGVNEQFF
TRBD1,TRBJ1-2,15,-,TRBV7-9,TGTGCCAGCAGCCTTGCCCAGGACAGGGTTTATGGCTACACCTTC,CASSLAQDRVYGYTF
-,TRBJ2-5,14,-,TRBV28,TGTGCCAGCAGTTCACCAGAGGAGCGGGAGACCCAGTACTTC,CASSSPEERETQYF
TRBD1,TRBJ2-7,13,-,TRBV28,TGTGCCAGCAGACGGACAGGGACCTACGAGCAGTACTTC,CASRRTGTYEQYF
-,TRBJ1-1,13,-,TRBV2,TGTGCCAGCAGTGAAAAACCGGGACCTGAAGCTTTCTTT,CASSEKPGPEAFF
-,TRBJ2-2,17,few,TRBV27,TGTGCCAGCAGAGACAGGTCGGGAGGCCCGGGCACCGGGGAGCTGTTTTTT,CASRDRSGGPGTGELFF
-,TRBJ2-1,16,few,TRBV7-2,TGTGCCAGCAGCTTAGCGCCTCCGACACGGGGCGGGGAGCAGTTCTTC,CASSLAPPTRGGEQFF
TRBD2,TRBJ2-3,16,-,TRBV7-9,TGTGCCAGCAGCCCGGGACTAGCGGGCACCACAGATACGCAGTATTTT,CASSPGLAGTTDTQYF
TRBD1,TRBJ2-7,13,few,TRBV29-1,TGCAGCGCCTCAGGGACAGCTGCCTACGAGCAGTACTTC,CSASGTAAYEQYF
-,TRBJ2-7,13,once,TRBV28,TGTGCCAGCAGTCCGAACAGCCACTACGAGCAGTACTTC,CASSPNSHYEQYF
-,TRBJ1-1,20,-,TRBV28,TGTGCCAGCAGCCCAGCTCGTTGGATAGCCCGGCTGGAGGGGTGGACTGAAGCTTTCTTT,CASSPARWIARLEGWTEAFF
TRBD1,TRBJ2-1,16,few,TRBV7-9,TGTGCCAGCAGCGCCTCAGGGGGCGCGTCCTACAATGAGCAGTTCTTC,CASSASGGASYNEQFF
-,TRBJ2-1,16,once,TRBV11-2,TGTGCCAGCAGCGGCGCAGGGGGGTCCTCCTACAATGAGCAGTTCTTC,CASSGAGGSSYNEQFF
TRBD2,TRBJ2-1,12,few,TRBV29-1,TGCAGCGTTGATACTAGCGGTAATGAGCAGTTCTTC,CSVDTSGNEQFF
-,TRBJ2-7,16,many,TRBV11-2,TGTGCCAGCAGCTCCTCTGGGGGAGAGATACCCTACGAGCAGTACTTC,CASSSSGGEIPYEQYF
-,TRBJ2-5,13,few,TRBV28,TGTGCCAGCAGCTCCGCCGGGGGAGAGACCCAGTACTTC,CASSSAGGETQYF
TRBD1,TRBJ2-1,13,-,TRBV29-1,TGCAGCACCGGGACAGGGGGCTTGGATGAGCAGTTCTTC,CSTGTGGLDEQFF
-,TRBJ2-7,14,-,TRBV27,TGTGCCAGCAGTTTCGGCACCGGAACCTACGAGCAGTACTTC,CASSFGTGTYEQYF
TRBD1,TRBJ2-7,15,-,TRBV4-1,TGCGCCAGCAGCCAAGTTCACAGGGGAGATTACGAGCAGTACTTC,CASSQVHRGDYEQYF
-,TRBJ2-7,15,many,TRBV10-3,TGTGCCATCAGTGAGTCTGTTGTCGGTCGCTACGAGCAGTACTTC,CAISESVVGRYEQYF
-,TRBJ2-7,11,-,TRBV29-1,TGCAGCGTTGAGGTGCGGCGCGAGCAGTACTTC,CSVEVRREQYF
TRBD2,TRBJ2-7,15,-,TRBV13,TGTGCCAGCAGCTTAGGGGCTAGCGGGATGTACGAGCAGTACTTC,CASSLGASGMYEQYF
-,TRBJ2-5,16,once,TRBV6-5,TGTGCCAGCAGTTATGGGGTCAGAATTACGCAAGAGACCCAGTACTTC,CASSYGVRITQETQYF
-,TRBJ1-2,11,few,TRBV29-1,TGCAGCGCAGGCCGTAACTATGGCTACACCTTC,CSAGRNYGYTF
-,TRBJ1-1,17,once,TRBV4-3,TGCGCCAGCAGCCTTCAGGGGCCTTTTAAGTTGAACACTGAAGCTTTCTTT,CASSLQGPFKLNTEAFF
-,TRBJ2-7,13,-,TRBV7-9,TGTGCCAGCAGCTTAGAGCCGGGCTACGAGCAGTACTTC,CASSLEPGYEQYF
-,TRBJ2-7,14,few,TRBV28,TGTGCCAGCAGTTTAGTAGGCGGATCCTACGAGCAGTACTTC,CASSLVGGSYEQYF
-,TRBJ2-1,13,few,TRBV6-1,TGTGCCAGCAGTGAGTGGGTACACAATGAGCAGTTCTTC,CASSEWVHNEQFF
-,TRBJ1-5,13,-,TRBV7-9,TGTGCCAGCAGCTTAAGGGGGGATCAGCCCCAGCATTTT,CASSLRGDQPQHF
-,TRBJ2-7,12,-,TRBV11-2,TGTGCCAGCAGCCGCGGACTGTACGAGCAGTACTTC,CASSRGLYEQYF
-,TRBJ2-5,13,-,TRBV6-6,TGTGCCAGCAGGGATCCTCCCCAAGAGACCCAGTACTTC,CASRDPPQETQYF
TRBD1,TRBJ1-5,16,-,TRBV9,TGTGCCAGCAGCGGAGGGACAGGAAAAGACGATCAGCCCCAGCATTTT,CASSGGTGKDDQPQHF
-,TRBJ2-1,12,few,TRBV2,TGTGCCAGCAGTGAGAGGTCACTAGAGCAGTTCTTC,CASSERSLEQFF
TRBD1,TRBJ2-5,15,-,TRBV4-3,TGCGCCAGCAGCCAACCGGGACAGGGGAAAGAGACCCAGTACTTC,CASSQPGQGKETQYF
TRBD2,TRBJ2-1,15,-,TRBV5-1,TGCGCCAGCAGCTTGACTAGCGGGGTCTACAATGAGCAGTTCTTC,CASSLTSGVYNEQFF
-,TRBJ2-3,15,-,TRBV2,TGTGCCAGCAGTGATTGGCTAGGGAGCACAGATACGCAGTATTTT,CASSDWLGSTDTQYF
-,TRBJ2-7,13,-,TRBV7-9,TGTGCCAGCAGTTCATACAGTACCTACGAGCAGTACTTC,CASSSYSTYEQYF
-,TRBJ2-7,18,few,TRBV2,TGTGCCAGCAGTACAAGTCGGCAGGGTCAAACAAGCTCCTACGAGCAGTACTTC,CASSTSRQGQTSSYEQYF
-,TRBJ2-5,14,many,TRBV6-5,TGTGCCAGCAGTCCACAGGTCACCCAAGAGACCCAGTACTTC,CASSPQVTQETQYF
TRBD1,TRBJ2-7,17,-,TRBV5-6,TGTGCCAGCAGCTTGTTTGGGACAGGGGCAAAGGGATACGAGCAGTACTTC,CASSLFGTGAKGYEQYF
TRBD1,TRBJ2-1,17,-,TRBV30,TGTGCCTGGAGTGGGACTTCCTACAGGGGTGCTTGGAATGAGCAGTTCTTC,CAWSGTSYRGAWNEQFF
-,TRBJ1-1,16,few,TRBV9,TGTGCCAGCAGCGTCGCGCTCGGTGCAGCGAACACTGAAGCTTTCTTT,CASSVALGAANTEAFF
-,TRBJ2-3,12,-,TRBV9,TGTGCCAGCAGCGCGACAGCGGGTTTGCAGTATTTT,CASSATAGLQYF
TRBD2,TRBJ2-7,16,-,TRBV5-1,TGCGCCAGCAGCTTGGCCTCGGGGGGACCGGCCTACGAGCAGTACTTC,CASSLASGGPAYEQYF
-,TRBJ2-7,11,-,TRBV6-6,TGTGCCAGCGCTCACGGGGACGAGCAGTACTTC,CASAHGDEQYF
-,TRBJ2-2,13,-,TRBV29-1,TGCAGCGCGAGGGACTCTAACACCGGGGAGCTGTTTTTT,CSARDSNTGELFF
-,TRBJ2-2,12,-,TRBV4-1,TGCGCCAGCAGTTCGGGGTCCCGGGAGCTGTTTTTT,CASSSGSRELFF
-,TRBJ2-7,11,-,TRBV5-1,TGCGCCAGCAGCTTAGGGGACGAGCAGTACTTC,CASSLGDEQYF